This TCR beta chain stems from a study of cytotoxic CD8 clonotypes in ibrutinib-treated CLL. About the study: On average, each sample had roughly 230,000 productive templates and about 89,000 productive rearrangements. Study results and caveats: Relative to age-matched healthy donors, clonality at baseline was higher, and it tracked circulating CD8+ T-cell counts.

The targeted sequencing depth was 1 in 200,000 to 1 in 1 million T cells. Sequenced by immunoSEQ multiplex PCR; TCRdb stores in-frame clones only, minus some. The sample lists over 40,000 clones; approximately 87% were seen once. The CDR3 consists of 16 residues. The germline CDR1 and CDR2 sequences are SGHTS and YDEGEE. Trimming removed 1 base from V and 0 bases from J, with 8 bases in between. As regards this clone: No antigen is known for it.

This TCR came from a human donor with chronic lymphocytic leukemia. This specimen was PBMCs, taken after 24 months of ibrutinib treatment. The V call is TRBV5-8, the J call TRBJ2-6; D not certain. The DNA of the CDR3 is TGTGCCAGCAGCTTGTCACAGAGCTCTGGGGCCAACGTCCTGACTTTC. This translates into CASSLSQSSGANVLTF.